This entry concerns a single T cell receptor (beta chain). The V gene lost 7 bases and the J gene lost 0 bases, with 12 bases spanning the gap. Germline assignment: CDR1 MNHEY and CDR2 SVGAGI. The CDR3 length is 14 residues. Clones were read by immunoSEQ multiplex PCR, and TCRdb kept only the in-frame ones, dropping some. The sample holds 150,000 or so clones; 75% to 90% are singletons and the top ten take approximately 3.8%. Cohorts were based on clinical histories the participants reported. This entry comes from a study of blood T cell repertoires in COVID-19. V and J are TRBV6-5 and TRBJ1-2; D is ambiguous. This TCR was sampled from a woman aged 40 to 50 who had been exposed to COVID-19. Source material: PBMCs or T cells enriched from blood (not recorded which). The CDR3 sequence: CASIQAATNYGYTF. The CDR3 DNA reads as TGTGCCAGCATTCAGGCTGCCACTAACTATGGCTACACCTTC.